Each of the 24 T cell receptor beta chains below was sequenced from the same sample in a study of prognosis after radiotherapy for stage I lung cancer. It was by two-round multiplex PCR that TCR beta CDR3 was amplified from genomic DNA. Round one of PCR was performed, and it used primers specific to each TRBV and TRBJ gene. One entry per CDR3 protein, called by TCRdb with MiXCR from the multiplex PCR reads. The sample shows 30,000 to 35,000 distinct CDR3 sequences, 25% to 40% of them seen only once. Specimen: PBMCs, collected before or after stereotactic body radiation therapy (not recorded which). The receptors originated from a donor aged 50 or older with non-small cell lung cancer.

This clonotype was observed at least ten times. This chain joins TRBV7-6 and TRBJ1-1; D is possibly TRBD1 (5 bases). Germline V lookup: CDR1 SGHVS, CDR2 FNYEAQ. This CDR3 region has 13 residues. The V end lost 5 bases, the J end lost 3 bases, and 10 bases lay between the germline ends. The CDR3 DNA reads as TGTGCCAGCAGCAACCGGGGGGACACTGAAGCTTTCTTT. As protein: CASSNRGDTEAFF.

This clonotype was detected many times. The V and J genes are TRBV6-5 and TRBJ2-3; 8 nucleotides align to TRBD2. V was pared by 2 bases and J by 3 bases, with 10 bases of the junction left unmatched. The CDR3 sequence is 17 residues long. CDR1 and CDR2 (germline): MNHEY, SVGAGI. The CDR3 nucleotides read TGTGCCAGCAGTTACCTACGGACTAGCAGGGTTACAGATACGCAGTATTTT. Translated: CASSYLRTSRVTDTQYF.

With respect to this clonotype: A much larger clone differs from this one at a single base, so this may be a read error. V and J are TRBV7-6 and TRBJ2-5; D remains ambiguous. V lost 4 bases and J 5 bases, leaving 8 bases between the germline ends. CDR3 length: 12 amino acids. CDR1 is SGHVS and CDR2 is FNYEAQ in the germline V gene. The DNA for the CDR3 is TGTGCCAGCAGCTCGTGGTGGGAGACCCAGTACTTC. It is translated as CASSSWWETQYF.

This clonotype appeared many times. The J gene is TRBJ2-2, the V gene TRBV4-1; 8 positions agree with TRBD1. This CDR3 comprises 14 residues. V lost 4 bases, J lost 5 bases, and 3 bases stayed unmatched. Germline V gene lookup returns CDR1 MGHRA and CDR2 YSYEKL. The CDR3 DNA reads TGCGCCAGCAGCCGTGGACAGGGTACCGGGGAGCTGTTTTTT. Translation gives CASSRGQGTGELFF.

This clonotype appeared a few times. This may come from a read error, since a much larger clone is one base off. The gene calls are TRBV5-6 and TRBJ2-7, with D tentatively TRBD1 (6 bases). CDR3 size: 14 residues. V was clipped by 5 bases and J by 2 bases, with 14 bases between them. Germline loops: CDR1 SGHDT, CDR2 YYEEEE. CDR3 loop: CASSPDRYAYEQYF. CDR3 DNA sequence: TGTGCCAGCAGTCCCGACAGGTACGCCTACGAGCAGTACTTC.

In this sample, this clonotype turned up many times. The chain has TRBV6-5 and TRBJ2-7; D may be TRBD2 (6 bases). Trimming pared 0 bases from V and 3 bases from J, leaving 12 bases between. Germline CDR1 MNHEY, CDR2 SVGAGI. This CDR3 spans 15 amino acids. The CDR3 nucleotides are TGTGCCAGCAGTTACTCGGCTAGCGAGTACTACGAGCAGTACTTC. This translates into CASSYSASEYYEQYF.

At least ten counts were recorded for this clonotype. V is TRBV7-2 and J is TRBJ2-5; 10 bases match TRBD2. This CDR3 contains 13 residues. With V trimmed by 9 bases and J by 4 bases, 5 bases remained unmatched. CDR1 is SGHTA and CDR2 is FQGNSA in the germline V gene. This chain's CDR3 is CASQREGRETQYF. In DNA, the CDR3 is TGTGCCAGTCAGCGGGAGGGCCGAGAGACCCAGTACTTC.

This clonotype was detected many times. CDR3 nucleotide sequence: TGTGCCAGCAGTTACTCCGTGTATAGCAATCAGCCCCAGCATTTT. Translating it yields CASSYSVYSNQPQHF. The chain links TRBV6-5 to TRBJ1-5; no clear D gene. Germline V gene data show CDR1 as MNHEY and CDR2 as SVGAGI. The CDR3 totals 15 residues. Trimming removed 0 bases from V and 0 bases from J, with 6 bases in between.

In its sample, this clonotype was seen many times. The genes are TRBV6-1 and TRBJ2-5, with 11 nucleotides matching TRBD2. After removal of 8 bases from V and 3 bases from J, the junction contained 11 bases not matched to a gene. Looked up from germline, CDR1 is MNHNS and CDR2 is SASEGT. There are 16 residues in the CDR3. CDR3 bases: TGTGCCAGCCGACCCTTCCCACTAGCGGGAGAAGAGACCCAGTACTTC. Protein product: CASRPFPLAGEETQYF.

The chain combines TRBV24-1 with TRBJ2-6; D is undetermined. V lost 0 bases, J lost 4 bases, and 9 bases lay in between. CDR3 length: 16 residues. The germline CDR1 and CDR2 sequences are KGHDR and SFDVKD. The CDR3 DNA reads as TGTGCCACCAGTGATTTGCAAGTTGACGGGGCCAACGTCCTGACTTTC. Its translation is CATSDLQVDGANVLTF.

This clonotype showed up many times. This chain connects TRBV4-2 to TRBJ1-6; no reliable D call. Trimming pared 0 bases from V and 11 bases from J, leaving 11 bases between. Germline assignment: CDR1 LGHNA and CDR2 YNFKEQ. CDR3 length: 14 amino acids. This chain's CDR3 is CASSQDPGQPPLHF. CDR3 coding DNA: TGTGCCAGCAGCCAAGATCCAGGTCAGCCACCCCTCCACTTT.

This clonotype was detected many times. The CDR3 DNA follows: TGTGCCAGCAGCCAAATAGCGGGAGGGCCTACAGATACGCAGTATTTT. This translates into CASSQIAGGPTDTQYF. V gene TRBV3-1 combines with J gene TRBJ2-3; TRBD2 aligns across 11 bases. Germline trimming cut 2 bases from V and 3 bases from J; bases unmatched to any gene: 4. Germline CDR1 LGHDT, CDR2 YNNKEL (reference sequence). The CDR3 covers 16 residues.

The chain employs TRBV7-8 and TRBJ1-1; D remains unclear. The germline V gene has CDR1 SGHVS and CDR2 FQNEAQ. There are 13 residues in the CDR3. Between the trimmed V and J ends, which lost 5 bases and 0 bases, there was a span of 7 bases. The CDR3 bases are TGTGCCAGCAGCCTCCAGATGAACACTGAAGCTTTCTTT. It is translated as CASSLQMNTEAFF. Full variable domain (remainder filled in from reference TRBV7-8 and TRBJ1-1): GAGVSQSPRYKVAKRGQDVALRCDPISGHVSLFWYQQALGQGPEFLTYFQNEAQLDKSGLPSDRFFAERPEGSVSTLKIQRTQQEDSAVYLCASSLQMNTEAFFGQGTRLTVV.

This clonotype has a count of ten or more. The chain uses TRBV12-3 or TRBV12-4 and TRBJ2-3; D unresolved. Trimming removed 4 bases at V and 6 bases at J, with 8 bases between. The CDR3 is 12 amino acids. As DNA, the CDR3 is TGTGCCAGCAGTTCCCGTGTGGATACGCAGTATTTT. Its translation: CASSSRVDTQYF.

This clonotype was detected ten times or more. A much bigger clone sits one base away, suggesting this may be a read error. In DNA, the CDR3 is TGTGCCAGCAGACGAGAAAAACACGTAATGGGGTTCTTC. It codes for CASRREKHVMGFF. The V gene is TRBV6-2 or TRBV6-3, the J gene TRBJ2-1, with D unclear. Germline V gives CDR1 MNHEY, CDR2 SVGEGT. V lost 6 bases, J lost 15 bases, and 21 bases lay in between. This CDR3 region has 13 residues.

The chain joins TRBV6-2 or TRBV6-3 to TRBJ2-7; the D gene is possibly TRBD1 (5 bases). The CDR3 is made up of 13 amino acids. Trimming shortened V by 6 bases and J by 0 bases, and 9 bases separated the two germline ends. CDR1 and CDR2 from the germline V gene are MNHEY and SVGEGT. The CDR3 DNA is TGTGCCAGCAGCCCACAGGACTCCTACGAGCAGTACTTC. Translating gives CASSPQDSYEQYF.

At least ten counts were recorded for this clonotype. The J gene is TRBJ2-1, the V gene TRBV30; TRBD2 matches at 8 bases. The CDR3 totals 14 residues. The germline V gene has CDR1 GTSNPN and CDR2 SVGIG (reference sequence). With 0 bases clipped from V and 8 bases from J, the junction kept 6 bases outside the gene matches. The CDR3 region is CAWSVAGVTDEQFF. CDR3 DNA: TGTGCCTGGAGTGTAGCGGGGGTTACAGATGAGCAGTTCTTC.

Many counts were recorded for this clonotype. The genes are TRBV19 and TRBJ1-1, with TRBD1 identical over 9 bases. V gave up 4 bases and J gave up 6 bases; unmatched junction bases: 9. The CDR3 has 15 amino acids. Germline V lookup: CDR1 LNHDA, CDR2 SQIVND (reference sequence). CDR3 sequence: CASSSNLDRGAEAFF. CDR3 in DNA: TGTGCCAGTAGTAGCAACCTGGACAGGGGCGCTGAAGCTTTCTTT. Using reference TRBV19 and TRBJ1-1 for the parts outside the CDR3, the full variable domain is DGGITQSPKYLFRKEGQNVTLSCEQNLNHDAMYWYRQDPGQGLRLIYYSQIVNDFQKGDIAEGYSVSREKKESFPLTVTSAQKNPTAFYLCASSSNLDRGAEAFFGQGTRLTVV.

For this clonotype: A far larger clone is one base from this, pointing to a likely read error. The V and J genes are TRBV6-2 or TRBV6-3 and TRBJ1-1, with 9 bases fitting TRBD1. J was trimmed by 5 bases and V by 2 bases; bases with no gene match: 12. This CDR3 region has 17 residues. Germline CDR1 and CDR2: MNHEY and SVGEGT. Written as DNA, the CDR3 is TGTGCCAGCAGTTACGGAGGGACAGGGATATTGGTGACTGAAGCTTTCTTT. Amino acids: CASSYGGTGILVTEAFF.

This clonotype was seen repeatedly, ten times or more. Written as DNA, the CDR3 is TGTGCCAGCAGTCACGACAGGGGGCCTTACAATGAGCAGTTCTTC. Encoded protein: CASSHDRGPYNEQFF. V gene TRBV12-3 or TRBV12-4 combines with J gene TRBJ2-1; TRBD1 matches 10 bases. The CDR3 runs to 15 residues. Trimming at V came to 5 bases and at J to 4 bases, leaving 5 bases not matched to a gene.

As concerns this clonotype: A read error is possible here, since a much larger clone lies one base away. The J gene is TRBJ2-5, the V gene TRBV6-6; D might be TRBD2 (5 bases). The CDR3 length is 15 residues. Germline lookup yields CDR1 MNHNY and CDR2 SVGAGI (reference sequence). V was pared by 0 bases and J by 2 bases, with 10 bases between. CDR3 coding DNA: TGTGCCAGCAGTTACTCGGGAGTGCTACAAGAGACCCAGTACTTC. This encodes CASSYSGVLQETQYF.

This clonotype occurred a few times. V is TRBV18 and J is TRBJ2-5; TRBD2 aligns across 13 bases. Germline values: CDR1 KGHSH, CDR2 LQKENI. This CDR3 is built from 17 residues. V was pared by 0 bases and J by 2 bases, with 3 bases of the junction left unmatched. CDR3 in amino acids: CASSPPGLAGIQETQYF. CDR3 bases: TGTGCCAGCTCACCACCGGGACTAGCGGGGATTCAAGAGACCCAGTACTTC.

This clonotype was recorded many times. This chain joins TRBV5-1 and TRBJ2-7; TRBD2 matches 10 bases. Trimming removed 1 base from V and 3 bases from J; junction bases left unmatched: 4. Germline lookup yields CDR1 SGHRS and CDR2 YFSETQ. This CDR3 is built from 15 residues. CDR3 in amino acids: CASSLRASGSYEQYF. For the CDR3, the DNA is TGCGCCAGCAGCTTGAGGGCTAGCGGGAGCTACGAGCAGTACTTC.

J is TRBJ2-1 and V is TRBV3-1; 9 bases line up with TRBD2. This CDR3 comprises 16 residues. V gave up 1 base and J gave up 8 bases; unmatched junction bases: 9. From germline, CDR1 is LGHDT and CDR2 YNNKEL (reference sequence). The CDR3 here is CASSQGWVAGDHEQFF. The CDR3 DNA is TGTGCCAGCAGCCAAGGGTGGGTAGCGGGAGACCATGAGCAGTTCTTC.